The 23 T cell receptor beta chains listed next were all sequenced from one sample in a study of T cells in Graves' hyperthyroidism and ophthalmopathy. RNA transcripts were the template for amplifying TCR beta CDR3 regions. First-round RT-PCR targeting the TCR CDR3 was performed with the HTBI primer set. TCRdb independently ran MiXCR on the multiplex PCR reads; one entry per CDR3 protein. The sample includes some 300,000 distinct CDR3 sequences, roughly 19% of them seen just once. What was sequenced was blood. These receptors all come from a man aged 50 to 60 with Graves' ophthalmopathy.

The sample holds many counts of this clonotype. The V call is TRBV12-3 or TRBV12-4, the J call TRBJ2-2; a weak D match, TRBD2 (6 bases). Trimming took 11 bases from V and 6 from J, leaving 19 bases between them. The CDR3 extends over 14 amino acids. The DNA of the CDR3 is TGTGCCTCGAGGAGGGGTCTCGAGGCCGGGGAGCTGTTTTTT. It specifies CASRRGLEAGELFF.

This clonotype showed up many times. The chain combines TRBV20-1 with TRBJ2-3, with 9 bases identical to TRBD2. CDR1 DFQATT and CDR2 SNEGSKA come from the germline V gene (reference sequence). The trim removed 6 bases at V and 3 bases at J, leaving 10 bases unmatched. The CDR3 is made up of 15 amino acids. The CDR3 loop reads CSAELVAGVTDTQYF. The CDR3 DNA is TGCAGTGCAGAGCTGGTAGCGGGAGTGACAGATACGCAGTATTTT.

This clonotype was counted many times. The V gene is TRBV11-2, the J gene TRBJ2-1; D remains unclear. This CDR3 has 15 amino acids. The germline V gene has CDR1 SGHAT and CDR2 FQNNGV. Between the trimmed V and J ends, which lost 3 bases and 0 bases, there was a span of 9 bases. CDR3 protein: CASSFGVTSYNEQFF. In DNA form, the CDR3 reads TGTGCCAGCAGCTTCGGCGTTACCTCCTACAATGAGCAGTTCTTC. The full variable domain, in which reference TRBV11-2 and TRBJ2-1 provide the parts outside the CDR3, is EAGVAQSPRYKIIEKRQSVAFWCNPISGHATLYWYQQILGQGPKLLIQFQNNGVVDDSQLPKDRFSAERLKGVDSTLKIQPAKLEDSAVYLCASSFGVTSYNEQFFGPGTRLTVL.

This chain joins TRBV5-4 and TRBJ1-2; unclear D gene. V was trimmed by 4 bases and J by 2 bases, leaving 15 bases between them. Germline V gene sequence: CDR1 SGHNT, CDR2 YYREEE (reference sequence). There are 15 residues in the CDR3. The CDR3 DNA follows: TGTGCCAGCAGCCTCCCGGCATCGACCAACTATGGCTACACCTTC. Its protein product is CASSLPASTNYGYTF.

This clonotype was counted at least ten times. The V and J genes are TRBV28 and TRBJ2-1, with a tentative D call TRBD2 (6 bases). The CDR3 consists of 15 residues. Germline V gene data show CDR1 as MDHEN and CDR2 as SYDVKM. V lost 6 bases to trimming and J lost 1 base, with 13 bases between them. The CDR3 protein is CASRIGSGSYNEQFF. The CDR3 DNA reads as TGTGCCAGCAGGATCGGGAGTGGGTCCTACAATGAGCAGTTCTTC.

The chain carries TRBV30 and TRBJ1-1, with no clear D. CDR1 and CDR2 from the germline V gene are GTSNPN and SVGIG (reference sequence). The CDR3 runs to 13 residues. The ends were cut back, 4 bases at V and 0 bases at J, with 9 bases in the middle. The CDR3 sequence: CAWTSRVNTEAFF. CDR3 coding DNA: TGTGCCTGGACCTCAAGGGTGAACACTGAAGCTTTCTTT.

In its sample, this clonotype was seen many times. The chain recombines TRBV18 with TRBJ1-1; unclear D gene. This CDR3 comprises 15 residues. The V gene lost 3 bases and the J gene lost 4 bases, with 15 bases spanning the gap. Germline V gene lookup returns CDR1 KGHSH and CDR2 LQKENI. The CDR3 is CASSPADGVGTEAFF. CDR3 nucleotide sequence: TGTGCCAGCTCACCGGCGGATGGGGTCGGCACTGAAGCTTTCTTT.

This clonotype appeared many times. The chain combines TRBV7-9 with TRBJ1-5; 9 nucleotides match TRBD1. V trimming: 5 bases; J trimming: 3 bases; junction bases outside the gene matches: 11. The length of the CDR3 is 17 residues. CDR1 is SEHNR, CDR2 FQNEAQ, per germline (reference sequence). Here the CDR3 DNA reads TGTGCCAGCAGCAATGCTCCGGGACAGGGAAACAATCAGCCCCAGCATTTT. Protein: CASSNAPGQGNNQPQHF.

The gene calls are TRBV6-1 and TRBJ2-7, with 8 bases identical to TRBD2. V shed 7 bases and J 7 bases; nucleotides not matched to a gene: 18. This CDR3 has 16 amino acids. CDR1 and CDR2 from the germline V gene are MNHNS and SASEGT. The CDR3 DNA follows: TGTGCCAGCAAACTAGGGGGGAGCGGGAGAACGGGAGAGCAGTACTTC. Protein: CASKLGGSGRTGEQYF.

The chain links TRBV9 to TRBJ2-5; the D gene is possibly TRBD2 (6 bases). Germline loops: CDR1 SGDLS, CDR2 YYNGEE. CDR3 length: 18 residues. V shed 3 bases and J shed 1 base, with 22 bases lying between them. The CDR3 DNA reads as TGTGCCAGCAGCGACGGCCGTGTTGGGGGAGGAGGCCAAGAGACCCAGTACTTC. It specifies CASSDGRVGGGGQETQYF.

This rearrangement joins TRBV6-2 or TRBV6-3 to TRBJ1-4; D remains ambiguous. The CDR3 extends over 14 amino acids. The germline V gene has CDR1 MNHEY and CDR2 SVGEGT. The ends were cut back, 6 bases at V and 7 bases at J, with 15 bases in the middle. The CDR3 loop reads CASSVVGRSEKLFF. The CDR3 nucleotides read TGTGCCAGCAGCGTAGTGGGCAGGAGTGAAAAACTGTTTTTT.

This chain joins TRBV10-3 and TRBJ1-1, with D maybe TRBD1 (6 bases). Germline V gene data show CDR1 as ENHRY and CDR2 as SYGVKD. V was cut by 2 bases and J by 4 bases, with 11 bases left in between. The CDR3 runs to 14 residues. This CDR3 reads CAISEGGGSTEAFF. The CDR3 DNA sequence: TGTGCCATCAGTGAGGGGGGGGGCAGCACTGAAGCTTTCTTT.

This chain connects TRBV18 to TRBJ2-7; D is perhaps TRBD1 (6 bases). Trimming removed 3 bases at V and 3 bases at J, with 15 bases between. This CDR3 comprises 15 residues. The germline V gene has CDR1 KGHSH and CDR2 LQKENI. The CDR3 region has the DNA TGTGCCAGCTCACCGAAGGACAAGGGGGACTACGAGCAGTACTTC. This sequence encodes CASSPKDKGDYEQYF.

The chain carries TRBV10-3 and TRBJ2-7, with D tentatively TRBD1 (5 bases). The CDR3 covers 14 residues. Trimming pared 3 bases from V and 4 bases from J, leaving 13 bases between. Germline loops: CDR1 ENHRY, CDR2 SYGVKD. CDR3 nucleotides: TGTGCCATCAGTGAAAACAGGTACCCATACGAGCAGTACTTC. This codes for CAISENRYPYEQYF.

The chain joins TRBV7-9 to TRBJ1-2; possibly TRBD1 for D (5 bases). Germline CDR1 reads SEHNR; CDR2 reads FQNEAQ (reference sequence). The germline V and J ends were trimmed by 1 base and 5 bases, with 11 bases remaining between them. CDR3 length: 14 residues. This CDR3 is CASSLVTGGYGYTF. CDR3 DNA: TGTGCCAGCAGCTTAGTAACCGGGGGGTATGGCTACACCTTC.

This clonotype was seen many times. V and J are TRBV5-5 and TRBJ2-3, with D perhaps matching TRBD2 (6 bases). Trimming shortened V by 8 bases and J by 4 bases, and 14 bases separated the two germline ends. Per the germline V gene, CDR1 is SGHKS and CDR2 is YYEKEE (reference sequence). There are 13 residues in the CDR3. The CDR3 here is CASIGEVADTQYF. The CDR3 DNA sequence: TGTGCCAGTATAGGGGAGGTCGCAGATACGCAGTATTTT.

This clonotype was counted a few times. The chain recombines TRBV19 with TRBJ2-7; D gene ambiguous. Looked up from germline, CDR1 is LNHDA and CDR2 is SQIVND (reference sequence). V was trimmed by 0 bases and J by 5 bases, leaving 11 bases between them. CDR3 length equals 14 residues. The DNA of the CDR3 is TGTGCCAGTAGTATAGACCACCAGCTGAACGAGCAGTACTTC. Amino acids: CASSIDHQLNEQYF. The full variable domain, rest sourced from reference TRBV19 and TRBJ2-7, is DGGITQSPKYLFRKEGQNVTLSCEQNLNHDAMYWYRQDPGQGLRLIYYSQIVNDFQKGDIAEGYSVSREKKESFPLTVTSAQKNPTAFYLCASSIDHQLNEQYFGPGTRLTVT.

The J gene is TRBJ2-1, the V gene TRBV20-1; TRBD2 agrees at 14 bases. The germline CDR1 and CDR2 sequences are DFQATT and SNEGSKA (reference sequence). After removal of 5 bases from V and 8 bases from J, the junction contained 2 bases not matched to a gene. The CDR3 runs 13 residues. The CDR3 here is CSAGTSGSDEQFF. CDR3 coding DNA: TGCAGTGCTGGGACTAGCGGGAGTGATGAGCAGTTCTTC.

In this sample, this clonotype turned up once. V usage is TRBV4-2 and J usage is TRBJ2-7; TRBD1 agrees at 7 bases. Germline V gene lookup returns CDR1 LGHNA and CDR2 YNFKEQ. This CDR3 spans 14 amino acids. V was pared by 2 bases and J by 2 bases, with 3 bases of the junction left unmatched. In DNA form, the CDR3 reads TGTGCCAGCAGCCAACTGGACAGGACCTACGAGCAGTACTTC. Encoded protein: CASSQLDRTYEQYF.

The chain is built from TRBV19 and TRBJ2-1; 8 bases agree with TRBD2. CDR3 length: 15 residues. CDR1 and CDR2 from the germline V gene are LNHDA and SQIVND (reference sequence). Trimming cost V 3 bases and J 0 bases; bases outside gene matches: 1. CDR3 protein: CASSIGGGSYNEQFF. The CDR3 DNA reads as TGTGCCAGTAGTATCGGGGGGGGCTCCTACAATGAGCAGTTCTTC.

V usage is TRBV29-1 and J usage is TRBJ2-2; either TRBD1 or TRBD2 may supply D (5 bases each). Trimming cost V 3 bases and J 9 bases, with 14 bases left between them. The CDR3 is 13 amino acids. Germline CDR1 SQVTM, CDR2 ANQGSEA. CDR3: CSVEGRGKRELFF. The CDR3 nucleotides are TGCAGCGTTGAGGGCCGGGGCAAAAGGGAGCTGTTTTTT.

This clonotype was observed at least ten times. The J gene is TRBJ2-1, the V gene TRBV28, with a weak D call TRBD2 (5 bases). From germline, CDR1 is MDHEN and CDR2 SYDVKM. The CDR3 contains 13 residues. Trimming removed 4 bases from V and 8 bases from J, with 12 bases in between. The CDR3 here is CASSSPSSDEQFF. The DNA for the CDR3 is TGTGCCAGCAGTTCCCCTAGCAGTGATGAGCAGTTCTTC.

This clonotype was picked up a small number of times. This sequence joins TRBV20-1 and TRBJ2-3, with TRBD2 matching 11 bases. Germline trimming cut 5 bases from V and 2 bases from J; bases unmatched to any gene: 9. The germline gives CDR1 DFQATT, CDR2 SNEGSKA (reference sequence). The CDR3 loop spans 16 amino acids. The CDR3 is CSASTVAGGTTDTQYF. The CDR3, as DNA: TGCAGTGCTTCGACCGTAGCGGGAGGGACCACAGATACGCAGTATTTT.